These 17 T cell receptor beta chains were sequenced from one sample in a study of glioma-infiltrating T cells. Amplification of TCR alpha and beta CDR3 regions from RNA used iRepertoire nested multiplex PCR. One entry per CDR3 protein, called by TCRdb with MiXCR from the multiplex PCR reads. The sample holds about 140,000 distinct CDR3 sequences, about two fifths seen once. The sequencing input was glioma tissue, nonneoplastic brain tissue, or PBMCs (not recorded which). These receptors all come from a human donor with low-grade glioma or glioblastoma, undergoing nonglioma brain surgery, or in good health (not recorded which).

This clonotype was observed a handful of times. This chain joins TRBV12-2 and TRBJ2-7; TRBD1 was called by the table and not checked on the DNA. TRBV12-2 is labeled a pseudogene. This CDR3 is 15 amino acids long. The CDR3 loop reads CASRLAGQGVYEQYF. The CDR3 DNA is TGTGCAAGTCGCTTAGCCGGACAGGGGGTTTACGAGCAGTACTTC.

V gene TRBV6-5 combines with J gene TRBJ2-3, with 9 bases identical to TRBD2. Trimming removed 2 bases from V and 5 bases from J; junction bases left unmatched: 5. Looked up from germline, CDR1 is MNHEY and CDR2 is SVGAGI. The CDR3 totals 15 residues. Here the CDR3 DNA reads TGTGCCAGCAGTTACCGGGGGACTAGCCTAGATACGCAGTATTTT. Protein: CASSYRGTSLDTQYF.

There are a few counts of this clonotype. V gene TRBV4-3 combines with J gene TRBJ2-1; D perhaps matches TRBD2 (5 bases). The CDR3 contains 16 residues. The germline gives CDR1 LGHNA, CDR2 YSLEER. Between the trimmed V and J ends, which lost 6 bases and 9 bases, there was a span of 24 bases. The CDR3 DNA is TGCGCCAGCAGTCCGGGGATAACCCACTGGAGCGCTGAGCAGTTCTTC. Amino acids: CASSPGITHWSAEQFF.

The rearrangement links TRBV20-1 to TRBJ2-7, with TRBD2 as a possible D gene (6 bases). Germline V gene lookup returns CDR1 DFQATT and CDR2 SNEGSKA (reference sequence). The CDR3 extends over 14 amino acids. The V end was cut by 5 bases, the J end by 4 bases, with 18 bases between. The CDR3 here is CSAPSRERTYEQYF. The CDR3 DNA is TGCAGTGCTCCGTCACGGGAGAGGACGTACGAGCAGTACTTC.

V usage is TRBV20-1 and J usage is TRBJ2-7; possibly TRBD2 for D (6 bases). Germline lookup yields CDR1 DFQATT and CDR2 SNEGSKA (reference sequence). The CDR3 runs 14 residues. The ends were cut back, 5 bases at V and 1 base at J, with 15 bases in the middle. CDR3 residues: CSALLAGASYEQYF. CDR3 coding DNA: TGCAGTGCTTTACTAGCAGGCGCATCCTACGAGCAGTACTTC.

This clonotype was detected a few times. The V and J genes are TRBV6-2 or TRBV6-3 and TRBJ2-7, with 9 bases lining up with TRBD1. This CDR3 spans 15 amino acids. Germline V gene sequence: CDR1 MNHEY, CDR2 SVGEGT. J lost 1 base, V lost 8 bases, and 9 bases had no gene match. The CDR3: CASGDLGQGSYEQYF. The CDR3 nucleotides are TGTGCCAGCGGAGATTTGGGACAGGGATCCTACGAGCAGTACTTC.

J is TRBJ2-5 and V is TRBV6-2 or TRBV6-3; D is possibly TRBD2 (6 bases). The CDR3 is 16 amino acids. Germline values: CDR1 MNHEY, CDR2 SVGEGT. V lost 2 bases, J lost 7 bases, and 20 bases lay in between. Here the CDR3 DNA reads TGTGCCAGCAGTTACCCGGCGGCGGGGCCGATCGTGACCCAGTACTTC. It codes for CASSYPAAGPIVTQYF.

About this clonotype: A read error may produce the germline difference seen at one junction end. The gene calls are TRBV20-1 and TRBJ2-1; D is ambiguous. The V gene's germline CDR1 is DFQATT and CDR2 SNEGSKA (reference sequence). The CDR3 has 17 residues. CDR3 coding DNA: TGCAGTGCTAGAGACTTTACACACCCGAGCTCCTACAATGAGCAGCTCTTC. It specifies CSARDFTHPSSYNEQLF.

This chain uses TRBV18 with TRBJ1-1; no reliable D call. Per the germline V gene, CDR1 is KGHSH and CDR2 is LQKENI. V was shortened by 0 bases and J by 1 base, with 6 bases between the two germline ends. CDR3 size: 14 residues. This CDR3 is CASSPPNTNTEAFF. CDR3 DNA sequence: TGTGCCAGCTCACCACCCAACACGAACACTGAAGCTTTCTTT.

The chain has TRBV29-1 and TRBJ1-4; D gene unclear. CDR1 is SQVTM, CDR2 ANQGSEA, per germline. CDR3 length equals 13 residues. V dropped 7 bases and J dropped 8 bases, with 17 bases sitting between them. In nucleotides, the CDR3 is TGCAGCGGCTGGACCGGCCCAGGAGAAAAACTGTTTTTT. Translating gives CSGWTGPGEKLFF.

The sample holds many counts of this clonotype. The gene calls are TRBV2 and TRBJ1-5, with D perhaps matching TRBD1 (6 bases). V lost 5 bases and J lost 4, with 15 bases in between. Germline V gene data show CDR1 as SNHLY and CDR2 as FYNNEI. The CDR3 totals 15 residues. CDR3 sequence reads: CASSSTGNPNQPQHF. Written as DNA, the CDR3 is TGTGCCAGCAGTTCCACAGGGAATCCAAATCAGCCCCAGCATTTT. The complete variable domain, with remaining parts taken from reference TRBV2 and TRBJ1-5, reads EPEVTQTPSHQVTQMGQEVILRCVPISNHLYFYWYRQILGQKVEFLVSFYNNEISEKSEIFDDQFSVERPDGSNFTLKIRSTKLEDSAMYFCASSSTGNPNQPQHFGDGTRLSIL.

This clonotype appeared many times. J is TRBJ2-7 and V is TRBV6-2 or TRBV6-3; D remains ambiguous. The length of the CDR3 is 12 residues. Germline V gene data show CDR1 as MNHEY and CDR2 as SVGEGT. V lost 2 bases to trimming and J lost 3 bases, with 5 bases between them. This CDR3 is CASSYAVYEQYF. Written as DNA, the CDR3 is TGTGCCAGCAGTTACGCGGTCTACGAGCAGTACTTC.

This clonotype was seen a few times. The CDR3 DNA reads TGTGCCAGCAGTTACTCCGGGACAGGATTCTTCTCACCCCTCCACTTT. This codes for CASSYSGTGFFSPLHF. This chain connects TRBV6-6 to TRBJ1-6, with 8 bases lining up with TRBD1. Germline trimming cut 0 bases from V and 10 bases from J; bases unmatched to any gene: 8. CDR1 is MNHNY and CDR2 is SVGAGI in the germline V gene (reference sequence). This CDR3 is built from 16 residues.

This clonotype was found once. The genes are TRBV20-1 and TRBJ2-2; the D gene is possibly TRBD2 (6 bases). Deletions cut 4 bases from V and 6 bases from J, with 9 bases between. Germline CDR1 DFQATT, CDR2 SNEGSKA (reference sequence). This CDR3 has 12 residues. CDR3 coding DNA: TGCAGTGCTATGGAGGGTTCCGGGGAGCTGTTTTTT. Translation: CSAMEGSGELFF.

The chain links TRBV28 to TRBJ2-3; 12 positions match TRBD2. Losses at the gene ends were 7 bases for V and 0 bases for J; bases not matched to a gene: 11. CDR1 MDHEN and CDR2 SYDVKM come from the germline V gene. This CDR3 spans 18 amino acids. The CDR3 spells CASTTTLAGGPSTDTQYF. The CDR3 coding sequence is TGTGCCAGCACTACGACACTAGCGGGGGGACCTAGCACAGATACGCAGTATTTT.

The chain uses TRBV11-1 and TRBJ2-7; D is ambiguous. The V end was cut by 3 bases, the J end by 1 base, with 13 bases between. Germline V lookup: CDR1 SGHAT, CDR2 FQDESV (reference sequence). This CDR3 spans 15 amino acids. The CDR3 region has the DNA TGTGCCAGCAGCTTCGCGATAGAGAGATCCTACGAGCAGTACTTC. This gives the protein CASSFAIERSYEQYF.

This clonotype was picked up a small number of times. The chain couples TRBV28 to TRBJ2-3; 7 bases match TRBD2. The CDR3 has 15 amino acids. V dropped 4 bases and J dropped 6; count of bases not matched to a gene: 10. CDR1 MDHEN and CDR2 SYDVKM come from the germline V gene. The CDR3: CASSYLRLALDTQYF. The CDR3 DNA reads as TGTGCCAGCAGTTATTTGAGACTAGCATTGGATACGCAGTATTTT.